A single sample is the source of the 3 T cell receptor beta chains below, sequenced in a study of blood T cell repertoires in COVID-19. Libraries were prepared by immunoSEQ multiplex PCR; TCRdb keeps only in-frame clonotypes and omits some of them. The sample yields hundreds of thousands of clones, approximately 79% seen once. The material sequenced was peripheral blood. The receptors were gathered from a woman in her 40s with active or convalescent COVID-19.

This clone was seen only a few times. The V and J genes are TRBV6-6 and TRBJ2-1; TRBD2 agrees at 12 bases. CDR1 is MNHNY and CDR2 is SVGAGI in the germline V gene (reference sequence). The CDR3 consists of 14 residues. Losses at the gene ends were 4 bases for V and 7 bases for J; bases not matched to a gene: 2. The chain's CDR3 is CASSWTSGVNEQFF. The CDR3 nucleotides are TGTGCCAGCAGTTGGACTAGCGGGGTTAATGAGCAGTTCTTC.

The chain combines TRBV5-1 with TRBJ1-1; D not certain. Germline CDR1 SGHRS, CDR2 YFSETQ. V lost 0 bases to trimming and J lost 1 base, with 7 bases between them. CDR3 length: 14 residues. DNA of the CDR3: TGCGCCAGCAGCTTGGGACTGACGAACACTGAAGCTTTCTTT. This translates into CASSLGLTNTEAFF.

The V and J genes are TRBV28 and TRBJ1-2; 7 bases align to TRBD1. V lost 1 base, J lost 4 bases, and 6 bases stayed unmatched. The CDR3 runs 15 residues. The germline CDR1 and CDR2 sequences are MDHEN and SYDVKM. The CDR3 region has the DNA TGTGCCAGCAGTTTATATGCAGGGGGGCCCTATGGCTACACCTTC. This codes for CASSLYAGGPYGYTF.